These 25 T cell receptor beta chains were all obtained from the same sample, sequenced in a study of cytomegalovirus exposure and HLA in healthy donors. With 60 Vbeta and 13 Jbeta primers, the PCR was carried out. Assay used: immunoSEQ multiplex PCR; TCRdb lists only in-frame clones, some missing. Of tens of thousands of clones listed, 80% are singletons. The sample was PBMCs. These receptors were taken from a man in his fifties or sixties in good health and CMV-seropositive.

This chain uses TRBV7-2 with TRBJ1-5; maybe TRBD1 (5 bases). Per germline, CDR1 SGHTA and CDR2 FQGNSA. V was clipped by 4 bases and J by 3 bases, with 10 bases between them. The CDR3 spans 14 residues. CDR3 protein: CASSSQVSNQPQHF. CDR3 nucleotides: TGTGCCAGCAGCTCACAGGTGTCCAATCAGCCCCAGCATTTT. Together with reference TRBV7-2 and TRBJ1-5, the CDR3 gives the full variable domain: GAGVSQSPSNKVTEKGKDVELRCDPISGHTALYWYRQSLGQGLEFLIYFQGNSAPDKSGLPSDRFSAERTGGSVSTLTIQRTQQEDSAVYLCASSSQVSNQPQHFGDGTRLSIL.

The rearrangement uses TRBV5-1 and TRBJ1-2; 9 bases map to TRBD1. Germline values: CDR1 SGHRS, CDR2 YFSETQ. With 3 bases clipped from V and 0 bases from J, the junction kept 0 bases outside the gene matches. This CDR3 has 14 amino acids. CDR3 DNA sequence: TGCGCCAGCAGCTGGACAGGGGCTAACTATGGCTACACCTTC. Translating gives CASSWTGANYGYTF. The whole variable domain, remainder taken from reference TRBV5-1 and TRBJ1-2, is KAGVTQTPRYLIKTRGQQVTLSCSPISGHRSVSWYQQTPGQGLQFLFEYFSETQRNKGNFPGRFSGRQFSNSRSEMNVSTLELGDSALYLCASSWTGANYGYTFGSGTRLTVV.

V gene TRBV5-1 combines with J gene TRBJ2-7; TRBD2 aligns across 8 bases. The junction had 4 bases not matched to a gene; V was cut back by 4 bases and J by 1 base. CDR3 length: 14 residues. The V gene's germline CDR1 is SGHRS and CDR2 YFSETQ. CDR3 bases: TGCGCCAGCAGCGCAAGCGGGAGTTCCTACGAGCAGTACTTC. Translation gives CASSASGSSYEQYF.

The chain employs TRBV5-1 and TRBJ2-1; D uncertain. The CDR3 is 15 residues long. CDR1 SGHRS and CDR2 YFSETQ come from the germline V gene. The V end was cut by 4 bases, the J end by 3 bases, with 14 bases between. CDR3 sequence (DNA): TGCGCCAGCAGCCCTCTGCAACAGAGCTACAATGAGCAGTTCTTC. This gives the protein CASSPLQQSYNEQFF.

This chain joins TRBV5-8 and TRBJ1-2, with D possibly matching TRBD1 (6 bases). CDR1 SGHTS and CDR2 YDEGEE come from the germline V gene. The CDR3 spans 15 residues. V lost 0 bases and J 5 bases, leaving 14 bases between the germline ends. The CDR3 reads CASSLARGPLYGYTF. The CDR3 coding sequence is TGTGCCAGCAGCTTGGCCAGGGGTCCCCTATATGGCTACACCTTC.

In DNA form, the CDR3 reads TGTGCCAGCAGCCCCTGGAACAGGAGATTCTACGAGCAGTACTTC. It translates to CASSPWNRRFYEQYF. The rearrangement links TRBV5-6 to TRBJ2-5, with D perhaps matching TRBD1 (5 bases). The DNA end lines up better with TRBJ2-7; the J call may be wrong. Germline-derived CDR1 and CDR2 are SGHDT and YYEEEE. The CDR3 contains 15 residues.

The gene calls are TRBV4-2 and TRBJ2-3, with TRBD2 identical over 9 bases. Germline CDR1 LGHNA, CDR2 YNFKEQ. V was pared by 4 bases and J by 4 bases, with 9 bases of the junction left unmatched. The CDR3 runs 16 residues. This chain's CDR3 is CASSLWGGREADTQYF. The CDR3, as DNA: TGTGCCAGCAGCCTCTGGGGCGGGAGGGAAGCAGATACGCAGTATTTT.

The CDR3: CASSQVNRGNYGYTF. As DNA, the CDR3 is TGCGCCAGCAGCCAAGTCAACAGGGGGAACTATGGCTACACCTTC. The chain recombines TRBV4-1 with TRBJ1-2; 8 nucleotides line up with TRBD1. Trimming removed 1 base from V and 2 bases from J; junction bases left unmatched: 3. The length of the CDR3 is 15 residues. Looked up from germline, CDR1 is MGHRA and CDR2 is YSYEKL.

A few counts support this clone. This chain links TRBV7-9 with TRBJ1-1; D might be TRBD1 (5 bases). Germline assignment: CDR1 SEHNR and CDR2 FQNEAQ (reference sequence). V was shortened by 1 base and J by 5 bases, with 11 bases between the two germline ends. The CDR3 consists of 14 residues. CDR3 protein: CASSLVGGGTEAFF. DNA for the CDR3: TGTGCCAGCAGCTTAGTCGGGGGGGGGACTGAAGCTTTCTTT.

In nucleotides, the CDR3 is TGTGCCAGCAGCGACCCCGGGAGTCTCCCCGCTTTCTTT. Translating it yields CASSDPGSLPAFF. This chain links TRBV14 with TRBJ1-1; D gene uncertain. Germline CDR1 is SGHDN and CDR2 is FVKESK. Trimming took off 5 bases at V and 11 bases at J, with 18 bases between the two ends. The CDR3 length is 13 residues.

This chain links TRBV7-6 with TRBJ2-5; D remains unclear. The CDR3 totals 12 residues. From germline, CDR1 is SGHVS and CDR2 FNYEAQ. Trimming removed 4 bases from V and 0 bases from J, with 3 bases in between. The CDR3 bases are TGTGCCAGCAGCTCCTACCAAGAGACCCAGTACTTC. The encoded protein is CASSSYQETQYF.

The rearrangement joins TRBV4-1 to TRBJ2-5; 9 bases agree with TRBD2. Judging by the DNA end, TRBJ2-7 fits better; the J call may be wrong. Per germline, CDR1 MGHRA and CDR2 YSYEKL. CDR3 size: 15 residues. Here the CDR3 DNA reads TGCGCCAGCAGCCAAGCTAGCGGGACTCACTACGAGCAGTACTTC. Translating gives CASSQASGTHYEQYF.

The chain combines TRBV5-6 with TRBJ2-1, with 9 bases fitting TRBD2. V dropped 7 bases and J dropped 7; count of bases not matched to a gene: 9. This CDR3 has 14 residues. Looked up from germline, CDR1 is SGHDT and CDR2 is YYEEEE. The CDR3 here is CASPRGRALNEQFF. The CDR3 nucleotides read TGTGCCAGCCCCCGCGGGAGGGCCTTAAATGAGCAGTTCTTC.

The chain is built from TRBV29-1 and TRBJ1-2; D uncertain. V gave up 1 base and J gave up 3 bases, with 18 bases separating them. Germline V CDR1 and CDR2: SQVTM, ANQGSEA. The CDR3 is 16 amino acids. The CDR3 protein is CSVEGWEGLGDYGYTF. The CDR3 DNA follows: TGCAGCGTTGAAGGGTGGGAGGGCTTGGGAGACTATGGCTACACCTTC.

The chain couples TRBV6-1 to TRBJ1-1; no definite D call. V lost 2 bases, J lost 5 bases, and 9 bases lay in between. CDR3 size: 13 residues. The germline gives CDR1 MNHNS, CDR2 SASEGT. CDR3 sequence reads: CASSELIQTEAFF. The CDR3 coding sequence is TGTGCCAGCAGTGAATTAATACAGACTGAAGCTTTCTTT.

The chain's CDR3 is CASSPGRGTGGEQYF. In nucleotides, the CDR3 is TGCGCCAGCAGCCCGGGTAGGGGAACGGGGGGCGAGCAGTACTTC. This rearrangement joins TRBV5-1 to TRBJ2-7, with 7 bases identical to TRBD2. The length of the CDR3 is 15 residues. Germline values: CDR1 SGHRS, CDR2 YFSETQ. The junction had 13 bases not matched to a gene; V was cut back by 4 bases and J by 6 bases.

In this sample, this clone turned up once. V usage is TRBV7-9 and J usage is TRBJ2-7, with 11 bases identical to TRBD2. After removal of 7 bases from V and 6 bases from J, the junction contained 8 bases not matched to a gene. This CDR3 comprises 14 residues. Germline V gives CDR1 SEHNR, CDR2 FQNEAQ (reference sequence). The CDR3, as DNA: TGTGCCAGCAACCCTAGCGGGAGGAACTTCGAGCAGTACTTC. It translates to CASNPSGRNFEQYF. The variable domain in full, completed from reference TRBV7-9 and TRBJ2-7, reads DTGVSQNPRHKITKRGQNVTFRCDPISEHNRLYWYRQTLGQGPEFLTYFQNEAQLEKSRLLSDRFSAERPKGSFSTLEIQRTEQGDSAMYLCASNPSGRNFEQYFGPGTRLTVT.

The CDR3 sequence is CASSGLAGEEQFF. For the CDR3, the DNA is TGCGCCAGCAGCGGACTAGCGGGAGAGGAGCAGTTCTTC. The chain uses TRBV5-1 and TRBJ2-1, with 13 bases matching TRBD2. Trimming cost V 4 bases and J 10 bases; bases outside gene matches: 2. The length of the CDR3 is 13 residues. Germline values: CDR1 SGHRS, CDR2 YFSETQ.

This chain uses TRBV28 with TRBJ2-7, with D possibly TRBD2 on 5 matching bases. V was cut by 5 bases and J by 0 bases, with 8 bases left in between. CDR3 length equals 13 residues. Per germline, CDR1 MDHEN and CDR2 SYDVKM. The CDR3 nucleotides are TGTGCCAGCAGTCCGGGGAGCTCCTACGAGCAGTACTTC. Translating gives CASSPGSSYEQYF.

This rearrangement joins TRBV5-1 to TRBJ2-7, with a tentative D call TRBD1 (5 bases). The V end lost 0 bases, the J end lost 5 bases, and 15 bases lay between the germline ends. In germline, CDR1 is SGHRS, CDR2 YFSETQ. The CDR3 extends over 15 amino acids. This chain's CDR3 is CASSLGSGHMNEQYF. Here the CDR3 DNA reads TGCGCCAGCAGCTTGGGGTCAGGGCATATGAACGAGCAGTACTTC.

This clone occurred once. The chain carries TRBV4-3 and TRBJ2-1, with 10 bases matching TRBD1. Germline CDR1 reads LGHNA; CDR2 reads YSLEER. The CDR3 totals 17 residues. J gave up 5 bases and V 3 bases, and 10 bases lay outside the gene matches. CDR3 nucleotide sequence: TGCGCCAGCAGCCAGCGTCGAAGGGGACAGGGGAACAATGAGCAGTTCTTC. Translating it yields CASSQRRRGQGNNEQFF.

This clone was recorded a few times. A far larger clone is off by one base, so a read error is likely. This CDR3 is also generated by other DNA sequences in the sample. V usage is TRBV5-1 and J usage is TRBJ2-1, with 11 bases identical to TRBD2. The CDR3 loop spans 16 amino acids. CDR1 SGHRS and CDR2 YFSETQ come from the germline V gene. The J segment lost 6 bases and the V segment lost 3 bases, leaving 8 bases of the junction unmatched. The CDR3 protein is CASSSGRGLAVNEQFF. The CDR3 DNA reads TGCGCCAGCAGCTCGGGGCGGGGACTAGCGGTCAATGAGCAGTTCTTC. The full variable domain, its missing parts supplied by reference TRBV5-1 and TRBJ2-1, is KAGVTQTPRYLIKTRGQQVTLSCSPISGHRSVSWYQQTPGQGLQFLFEYFSETQRNKGNFPGRFSGRQFSNSRSEMNVSTLELGDSALYLCASSSGRGLAVNEQFFGPGTRLTVL.

V gene TRBV5-1 combines with J gene TRBJ2-3, with 7 bases that match TRBD1. The CDR3 has 15 amino acids. Germline values: CDR1 SGHRS, CDR2 YFSETQ. V trimming: 5 bases; J trimming: 5 bases; junction bases outside the gene matches: 11. The CDR3 DNA follows: TGCGCCAGCAGTGAGGGGGCTGATGAGGTAGATACGCAGTATTTT. It translates to CASSEGADEVDTQYF.

The chain couples TRBV29-1 to TRBJ1-1; D perhaps matches TRBD1 (6 bases). The germline gives CDR1 SQVTM, CDR2 ANQGSEA. Trimming cost V 0 bases and J 2 bases, with 10 bases left between them. CDR3 size: 14 residues. In DNA form, the CDR3 reads TGCAGCGTTGAAGATCGGGACACCAACACTGAAGCTTTCTTT. As protein: CSVEDRDTNTEAFF. The whole variable domain, remainder taken from reference TRBV29-1 and TRBJ1-1, is SAVISQKPSRDICQRGTSLTIQCQVDSQVTMMFWYRQQPGQSLTLIATANQGSEATYESGFVIDKFPISRPNLTFSTLTVSNMSPEDSSIYLCSVEDRDTNTEAFFGQGTRLTVV.

V is TRBV9 and J is TRBJ2-1; TRBD2 aligns across 7 bases. The germline V gene has CDR1 SGDLS and CDR2 YYNGEE. With 0 bases clipped from V and 8 bases from J, the junction kept 8 bases outside the gene matches. The CDR3 is 15 residues long. The DNA for the CDR3 is TGTGCCAGCAGCGTAGGTGCGTCGGGGGGTGATGAGCAGTTCTTC. Translating gives CASSVGASGGDEQFF.